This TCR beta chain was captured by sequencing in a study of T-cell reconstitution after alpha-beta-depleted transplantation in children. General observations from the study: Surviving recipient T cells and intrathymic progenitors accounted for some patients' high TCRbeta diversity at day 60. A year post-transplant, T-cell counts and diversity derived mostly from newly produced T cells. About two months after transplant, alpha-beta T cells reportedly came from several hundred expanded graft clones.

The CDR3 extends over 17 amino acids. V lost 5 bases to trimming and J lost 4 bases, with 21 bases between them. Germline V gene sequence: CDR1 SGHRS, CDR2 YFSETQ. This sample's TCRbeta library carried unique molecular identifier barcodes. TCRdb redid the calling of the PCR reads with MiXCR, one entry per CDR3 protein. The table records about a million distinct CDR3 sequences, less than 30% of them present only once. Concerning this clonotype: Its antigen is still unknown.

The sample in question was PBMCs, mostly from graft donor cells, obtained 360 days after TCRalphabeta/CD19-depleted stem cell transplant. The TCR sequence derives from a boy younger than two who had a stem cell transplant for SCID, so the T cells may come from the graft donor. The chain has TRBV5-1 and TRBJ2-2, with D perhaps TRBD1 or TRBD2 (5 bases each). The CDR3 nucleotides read TGCGCCAGCAGTCCGGGAAGGGGAGAGGGACGCACCGGGGAGCTGTTTTTT. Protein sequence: CASSPGRGEGRTGELFF. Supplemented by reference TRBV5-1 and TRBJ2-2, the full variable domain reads KAGVTQTPRYLIKTRGQQVTLSCSPISGHRSVSWYQQTPGQGLQFLFEYFSETQRNKGNFPGRFSGRQFSNSRSEMNVSTLELGDSALYLCASSPGRGEGRTGELFFGEGSRLTVL.